This TCR beta chain was sequenced for a study of cytomegalovirus exposure and HLA in healthy donors. Study summary: Clustering assigned approximately 79% of the roughly 400 genotyped donors to the Caucasian-associated ancestry cluster.

As concerns this clone: Its antigen is not identified.

Germline CDR1 LGHNA, CDR2 YSLEER. V dropped 2 bases and J dropped 4 bases, with 15 bases sitting between them. The CDR3 consists of 15 residues. Vbeta (60) and Jbeta (13) primers were used in the PCR. The protocol was immunoSEQ multiplex PCR, while the TCRdb copy is restricted to in-frame clones and leaves out a portion. Counted here are fewer than 350,000 clones, roughly 90% occurring once; the ten biggest clones make up around 2.1%. Study conclusions and caveats: A later analysis found most CMV-associated TCR beta chains apparently HLA-restricted. Presence/absence analyses treated sequencing depth as roughly uniform across donors.

The material sequenced was PBMCs. This clonotype was obtained from a woman between 18 and 29 years old in good health and CMV-seronegative. J is TRBJ2-7 and V is TRBV4-3, with a tentative D call TRBD2 (6 bases). The CDR3 DNA is TGCGCCAGCAGCCAAACCCTCAACGGGGGATACGAGCAGTACTTC. Its translation: CASSQTLNGGYEQYF.